Below, 12 T cell receptor beta chains from the same sample are listed, as sequenced in a study of cytomegalovirus exposure and HLA in healthy donors. Primers included in the PCR were 60 Vbeta and 13 Jbeta primers. Profiling relied on immunoSEQ multiplex PCR, and the TCRdb table lists in-frame clones only, not all of them. The data hold around 150,000 clones, with 82% observed a single time. Sequenced material: PBMCs. All receptors derive from a woman in her fifties or sixties in good health and CMV-seropositive.

This clone was counted once. CDR3 region: CASSSGIGNTIYF. CDR3 nucleotide sequence: TGTGCCAGCAGCTCAGGAATTGGAAACACCATATATTTT. The J gene is TRBJ1-3, the V gene TRBV7-2; D remains unclear. Trimming took off 4 bases at V and 3 bases at J, with 7 bases between the two ends. The CDR3 runs to 13 residues. In germline, CDR1 is SGHTA, CDR2 FQGNSA.

The J gene is TRBJ2-7, the V gene TRBV27, with D perhaps matching TRBD2 (7 bases). From germline, CDR1 is MNHEY and CDR2 SMNVEV (reference sequence). The CDR3 loop spans 13 amino acids. V was trimmed by 3 bases and J by 3 bases, leaving 9 bases between them. The CDR3 region has the DNA TGTGCCAGCAGTTTCGGGGGGCACTACGAGCAGTACTTC. This codes for CASSFGGHYEQYF.

The genes are TRBV11-2 and TRBJ2-7; 8 bases match TRBD2. Germline V gene data show CDR1 as SGHAT and CDR2 as FQNNGV. The CDR3 contains 15 residues. After removal of 3 bases from V and 0 bases from J, the junction contained 4 bases not matched to a gene. The CDR3 reads CASSLSGGSSYEQYF. CDR3 DNA sequence: TGTGCCAGCAGCTTGTCGGGAGGGAGCTCCTACGAGCAGTACTTC.

This sequence joins TRBV29-1 and TRBJ1-6, with 10 bases matching TRBD1. The J segment lost 7 bases and the V segment lost 6 bases, leaving 6 bases of the junction unmatched. The CDR3 contains 14 residues. CDR1 is SQVTM and CDR2 is ANQGSEA in the germline V gene. CDR3 sequence: CSVRTGGGNSPLHF. CDR3 nucleotides: TGCAGCGTCCGGACAGGGGGTGGGAATTCACCCCTCCACTTT.

The V gene is TRBV7-9, the J gene TRBJ2-5; D is unresolved. The J call may be in error: the DNA end matches TRBJ2-7 better. This CDR3 is built from 17 residues. From germline, CDR1 is SEHNR and CDR2 FQNEAQ (reference sequence). The CDR3 loop reads CASSLYVWRASSYEQYF. The CDR3 bases are TGTGCCAGCAGCTTGTACGTGTGGAGAGCCTCCTCCTACGAGCAGTACTTC.

The chain is built from TRBV7-8 and TRBJ2-1; the D gene is possibly TRBD2 (7 bases). The V end lost 6 bases, the J end lost 5 bases, and 14 bases lay between the germline ends. CDR1 and CDR2 (germline): SGHVS, FQNEAQ. The CDR3 totals 14 residues. The CDR3 DNA is TGTGCCAGCAGGAGCAGGGGAGGGAACAATGAGCAGTTCTTC. This gives the protein CASRSRGGNNEQFF.

The V call is TRBV20-1, the J call TRBJ2-5; 9 bases align to TRBD1. Per germline, CDR1 DFQATT and CDR2 SNEGSKA (reference sequence). This CDR3 is 11 amino acids long. The CDR3 loop is CSNRGRETQYF. In DNA, the CDR3 is TGCAGCAACAGGGGGCGAGAGACCCAGTACTTC.

The chain carries TRBV28 and TRBJ1-3, with D possibly TRBD1 on 5 matching bases. Germline CDR1 reads MDHEN; CDR2 reads SYDVKM. The CDR3 totals 17 residues. The V and J ends lost 4 bases and 0 bases respectively, with 16 bases between them. The CDR3 is CASSSPGLLHSGNTIYF. The CDR3, as DNA: TGTGCCAGCAGTTCCCCGGGACTCCTTCACTCTGGAAACACCATATATTTT.

V usage is TRBV5-6 and J usage is TRBJ2-5; the match to TRBD2 covers 13 bases. Germline CDR1 SGHDT, CDR2 YYEEEE. V trimming: 4 bases; J trimming: 5 bases; junction bases outside the gene matches: 8. The CDR3 length is 16 residues. In nucleotides, the CDR3 is TGTGCCAGCAGCGTAGGACTAGCGGGGGTTCTTGAGACCCAGTACTTC. Translating it yields CASSVGLAGVLETQYF.

The chain recombines TRBV13 with TRBJ1-1; no clear D gene. V lost 3 bases and J lost 5, with 7 bases in between. The CDR3 has 12 residues. Germline CDR1 is PRHDT and CDR2 is FYEKMQ (reference sequence). The CDR3 protein is CASSFGWTEAFF. The CDR3 DNA sequence: TGTGCCAGCAGCTTCGGTTGGACTGAAGCTTTCTTT.

The gene calls are TRBV25-1 and TRBJ2-1, with 12 bases matching TRBD2. Trimming took 5 bases from V and 5 from J; bases not matched to a gene: 10. From germline, CDR1 is MGHDK and CDR2 SYGVNS. This CDR3 has 17 amino acids. This CDR3 is CASSSHLLAGGNNEQFF. For the CDR3, the DNA is TGTGCCAGCAGTTCTCACCTTCTAGCGGGGGGGAACAATGAGCAGTTCTTC.

Only one count was recorded for this clone. The chain recombines TRBV7-9 with TRBJ2-7, with D tentatively TRBD1 (5 bases). CDR3 length: 15 residues. From germline, CDR1 is SEHNR and CDR2 FQNEAQ (reference sequence). Trimming stripped 4 bases from V and 0 bases from J, with 13 bases between. CDR3 loop: CASSSLGGHSYEQYF. The CDR3 nucleotides are TGTGCCAGCAGCTCCCTGGGCGGACACTCCTACGAGCAGTACTTC.